Presented here are 5 T cell receptor beta chains from one specimen sequenced in a study of tumor and adjacent non-tumor tissue in lung cancer. RNA was extracted from bulk tissue without any cell sorting. Three rounds of nested PCR, following a modified ARM-PCR protocol, produced the TCRbeta library. Using its own MiXCR run on the multiplex PCR reads, TCRdb lists one record per CDR3 protein. The table includes tens of thousands of distinct CDR3 sequences, roughly 80% detected once. The sample comprised lung tumor tissue. These receptors came from a woman aged 50 to 60 with non-small cell lung cancer.

As concerns this clonotype: In this CDR3 the conserved last residue, phenylalanine or tryptophan, is missing, so a read error is likely. This rearrangement joins TRBV11-3 to TRBJ2-1; 7 nucleotides agree with TRBD1. Unmatched junction bases numbered 17, after V lost 6 bases and J lost 6 bases. Germline CDR1 is SGHNT and CDR2 is YENEEA. The CDR3 extends over 17 amino acids. The CDR3 protein is CASSPSSTGWGSNEQFL. In DNA, the CDR3 is TGTGCCAGCAGTCCCTCTTCGACAGGGTGGGGGTCCAATGAGCAGTTCCTC.

Comment on this clonotype: The CDR3 does not close with the conserved phenylalanine or tryptophan, likely indicating a read error. The V and J genes are TRBV20-1 and TRBJ2-3, with 12 positions matching TRBD1. Germline lookup yields CDR1 DFQATT and CDR2 SNEGSKA (reference sequence). There are 15 residues in the CDR3. Trimming took 7 bases from V and 5 from J; bases not matched to a gene: 10. This chain's CDR3 is CSGQSGQGAQDTQYS. The CDR3 DNA reads TGCAGTGGTCAATCGGGACAGGGGGCGCAAGATACGCAGTATTCT.

On this clonotype itself: A junction boundary mismatches the germline segment, possibly from a read error. This chain uses TRBV10-3 with TRBJ2-7, with TRBD2 as a possible D gene (6 bases). CDR3 length: 14 amino acids. The V gene's germline CDR1 is ENHRY and CDR2 SYGVKD. CDR3: CAIGDPGGIYERYF. The CDR3 nucleotides are TGTGCCATCGGTGATCCGGGCGGGATCTACGAGCGGTACTTC.

Points on this clonotype: The CDR3 end shows no conserved phenylalanine or tryptophan, and so a read error is likely. The rearrangement uses TRBV20-1 and TRBJ2-1; no reliable D call. The length of the CDR3 is 16 residues. CDR1 is DFQATT, CDR2 SNEGSKA, per germline (reference sequence). V lost 0 bases, J lost 0 bases, and 12 bases lay in between. The CDR3 DNA follows: TGCAGTGCTAGAGATGGTGGAAGGGACTCCTACAATGAGCAGTTCTTA. It specifies CSARDGGRDSYNEQFL.

With regard to this clonotype: Relative to the germline gene, one junction end is altered; a read error may explain this. The DNA for the CDR3 is TGCAGTGCCCCGGCGGGAGCAGAAACCTACGAGGAGTACTTC. Amino acid sequence: CSAPAGAETYEEYF. The V and J genes are TRBV20-1 and TRBJ2-7, with 7 bases matching TRBD2. The CDR3 length is 14 residues. The germline CDR1 and CDR2 sequences are DFQATT and SNEGSKA (reference sequence).